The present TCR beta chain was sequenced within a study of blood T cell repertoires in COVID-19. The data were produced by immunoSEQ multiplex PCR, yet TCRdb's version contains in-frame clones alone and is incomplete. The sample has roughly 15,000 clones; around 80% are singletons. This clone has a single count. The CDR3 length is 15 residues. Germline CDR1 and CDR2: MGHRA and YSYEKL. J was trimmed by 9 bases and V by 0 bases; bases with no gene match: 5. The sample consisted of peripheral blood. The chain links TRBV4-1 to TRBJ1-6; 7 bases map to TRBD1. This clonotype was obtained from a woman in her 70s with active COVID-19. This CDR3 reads CASSQDEGASSPLHF. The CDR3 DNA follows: TGCGCCAGCAGCCAAGATGAGGGGGCCTCTTCACCCCTCCACTTT.